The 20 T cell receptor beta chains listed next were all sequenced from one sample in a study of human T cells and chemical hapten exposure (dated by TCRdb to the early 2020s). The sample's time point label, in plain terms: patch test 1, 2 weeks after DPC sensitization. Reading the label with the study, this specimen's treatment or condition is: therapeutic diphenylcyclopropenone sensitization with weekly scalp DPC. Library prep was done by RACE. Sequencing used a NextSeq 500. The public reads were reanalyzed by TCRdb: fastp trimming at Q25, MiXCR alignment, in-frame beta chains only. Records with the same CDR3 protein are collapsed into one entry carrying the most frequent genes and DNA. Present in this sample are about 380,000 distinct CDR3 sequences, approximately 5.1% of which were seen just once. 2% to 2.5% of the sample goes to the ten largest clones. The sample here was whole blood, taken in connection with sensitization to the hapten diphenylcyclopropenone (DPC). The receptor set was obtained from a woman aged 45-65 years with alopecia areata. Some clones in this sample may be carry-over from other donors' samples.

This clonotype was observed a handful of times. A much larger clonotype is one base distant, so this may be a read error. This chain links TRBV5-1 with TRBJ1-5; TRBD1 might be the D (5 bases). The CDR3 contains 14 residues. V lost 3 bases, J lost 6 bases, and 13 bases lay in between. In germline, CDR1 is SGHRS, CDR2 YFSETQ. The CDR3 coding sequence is TGCGCCAGCAGCTCTGGGGTAGGGGCTCAGCCCCAGCATTTT. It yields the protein CASSSGVGAQPQHF.

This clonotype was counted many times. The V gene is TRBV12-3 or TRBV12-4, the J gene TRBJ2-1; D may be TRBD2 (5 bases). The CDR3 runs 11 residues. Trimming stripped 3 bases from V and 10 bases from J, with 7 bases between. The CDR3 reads CASSFGGEQFF. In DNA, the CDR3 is TGTGCCAGCAGTTTCGGCGGGGAGCAGTTCTTC.

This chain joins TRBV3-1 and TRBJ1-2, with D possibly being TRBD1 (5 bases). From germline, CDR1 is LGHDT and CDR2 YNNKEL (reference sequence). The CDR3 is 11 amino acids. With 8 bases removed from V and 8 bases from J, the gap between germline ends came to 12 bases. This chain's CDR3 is CASSSGFGYTF. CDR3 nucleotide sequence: TGTGCCAGCTCATCAGGGTTCGGCTACACCTTC.

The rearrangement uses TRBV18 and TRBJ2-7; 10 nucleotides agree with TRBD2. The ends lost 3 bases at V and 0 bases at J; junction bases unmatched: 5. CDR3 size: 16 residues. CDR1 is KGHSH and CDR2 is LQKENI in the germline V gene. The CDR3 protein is CASSPLAGASSYEQYF. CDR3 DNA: TGTGCCAGCTCACCTCTAGCGGGAGCTTCCTCCTACGAGCAGTACTTC.

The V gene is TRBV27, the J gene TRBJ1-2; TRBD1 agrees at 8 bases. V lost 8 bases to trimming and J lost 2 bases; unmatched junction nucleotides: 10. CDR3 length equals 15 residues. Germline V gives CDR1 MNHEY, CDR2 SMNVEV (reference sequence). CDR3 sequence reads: CASFGGQGQNYGYTF. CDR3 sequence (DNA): TGTGCCAGCTTTGGAGGACAGGGACAGAACTATGGCTACACCTTC.

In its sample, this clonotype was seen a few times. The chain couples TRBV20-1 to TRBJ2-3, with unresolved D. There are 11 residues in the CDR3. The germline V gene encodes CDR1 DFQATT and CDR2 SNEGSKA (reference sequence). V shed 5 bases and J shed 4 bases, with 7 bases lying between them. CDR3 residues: CSASRPDTQYF. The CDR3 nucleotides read TGCAGTGCTTCAAGGCCAGATACGCAGTATTTT.

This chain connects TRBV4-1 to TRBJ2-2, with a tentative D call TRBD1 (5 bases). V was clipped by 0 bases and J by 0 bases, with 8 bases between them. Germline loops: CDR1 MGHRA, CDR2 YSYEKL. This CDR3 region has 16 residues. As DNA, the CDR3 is TGCGCCAGCAGCCAAGAACAGGCAGCGAACACCGGGGAGCTGTTTTTT. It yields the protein CASSQEQAANTGELFF.

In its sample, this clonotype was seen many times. CDR3 bases: TGTGCCAGCAGTGGTCCGGGACTAGCGGGACTTTTCTCCTACAATGAGCAGTTCTTC. This gives the protein CASSGPGLAGLFSYNEQFF. This chain joins TRBV2 and TRBJ2-1, with 13 bases matching TRBD2. Germline CDR1 SNHLY, CDR2 FYNNEI. The length of the CDR3 is 19 residues. V shed 4 bases, J shed 0 bases, and the junction held 9 bases outside the gene matches.

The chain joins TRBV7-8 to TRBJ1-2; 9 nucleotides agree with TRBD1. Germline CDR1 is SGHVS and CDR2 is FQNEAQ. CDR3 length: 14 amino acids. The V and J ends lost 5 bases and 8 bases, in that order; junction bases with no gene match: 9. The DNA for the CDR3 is TGTGCCAGCAGCCCCTCGGGACAGGGAAGGGGCTACACCTTC. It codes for CASSPSGQGRGYTF.

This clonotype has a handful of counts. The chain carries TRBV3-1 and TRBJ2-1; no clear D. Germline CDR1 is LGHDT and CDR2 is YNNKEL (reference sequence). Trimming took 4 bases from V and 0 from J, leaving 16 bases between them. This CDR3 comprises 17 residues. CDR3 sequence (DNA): TGTGCCAGCAGCCCAAGCAGAGGAGAGAGCTCCTACAATGAGCAGTTCTTC. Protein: CASSPSRGESSYNEQFF.

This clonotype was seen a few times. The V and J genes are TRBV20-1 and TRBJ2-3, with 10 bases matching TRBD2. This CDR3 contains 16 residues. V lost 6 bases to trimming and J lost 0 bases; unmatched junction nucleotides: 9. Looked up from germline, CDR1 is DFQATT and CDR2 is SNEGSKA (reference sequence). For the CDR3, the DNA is TGCAGTGCCCGGACTAGCGGACAACTTAGCACAGATACGCAGTATTTT. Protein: CSARTSGQLSTDTQYF.

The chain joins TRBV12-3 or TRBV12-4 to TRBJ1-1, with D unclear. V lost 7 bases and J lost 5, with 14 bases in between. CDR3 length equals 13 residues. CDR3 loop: CASIRGVGTEAFF. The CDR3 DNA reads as TGTGCCAGCATCCGGGGAGTAGGGACTGAAGCTTTCTTT.

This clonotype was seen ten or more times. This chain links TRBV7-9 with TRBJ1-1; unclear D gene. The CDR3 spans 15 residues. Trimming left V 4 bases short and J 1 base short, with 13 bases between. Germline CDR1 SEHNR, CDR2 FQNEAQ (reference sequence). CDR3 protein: CASSSFTPGNTEAFF. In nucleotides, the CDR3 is TGTGCCAGCAGCTCATTTACGCCGGGGAACACTGAAGCTTTCTTT.

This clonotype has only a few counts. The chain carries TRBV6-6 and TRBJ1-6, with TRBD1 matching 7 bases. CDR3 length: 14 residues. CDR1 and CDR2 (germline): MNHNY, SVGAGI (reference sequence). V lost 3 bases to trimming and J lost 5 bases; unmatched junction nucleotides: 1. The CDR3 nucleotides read TGTGCCAGCAGTTATGACAGGGATAATTCACCCCTCCACTTT. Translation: CASSYDRDNSPLHF.

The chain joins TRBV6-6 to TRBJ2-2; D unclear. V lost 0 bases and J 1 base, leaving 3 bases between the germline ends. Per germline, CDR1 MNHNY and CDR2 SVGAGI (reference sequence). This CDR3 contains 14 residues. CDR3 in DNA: TGTGCCAGCAGTTACTCAGAGAACACCGGGGAGCTGTTTTTT. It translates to CASSYSENTGELFF.

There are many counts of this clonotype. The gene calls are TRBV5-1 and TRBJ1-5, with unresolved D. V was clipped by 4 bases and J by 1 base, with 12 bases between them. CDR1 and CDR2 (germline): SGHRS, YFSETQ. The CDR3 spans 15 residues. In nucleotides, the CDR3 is TGCGCCAGCAGCCCACGCCCGGGGAGCAATCAGCCCCAGCATTTT. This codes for CASSPRPGSNQPQHF.

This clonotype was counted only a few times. The DNA of the CDR3 is TGCGCCAGCAGCTTCTTTTTGGGCACAGATACGCAGTATTTT. This encodes CASSFFLGTDTQYF. The chain couples TRBV5-1 to TRBJ2-3, with no clear D. The CDR3 loop spans 14 amino acids. The V gene's germline CDR1 is SGHRS and CDR2 YFSETQ. V dropped 2 bases and J dropped 1 base, with 8 bases sitting between them.

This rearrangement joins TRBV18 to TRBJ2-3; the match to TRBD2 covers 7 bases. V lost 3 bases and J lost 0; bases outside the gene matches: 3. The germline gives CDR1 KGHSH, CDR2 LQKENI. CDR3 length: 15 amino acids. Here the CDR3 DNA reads TGTGCCAGCTCACCCCTAGCGGTCAGCACAGATACGCAGTATTTT. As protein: CASSPLAVSTDTQYF.

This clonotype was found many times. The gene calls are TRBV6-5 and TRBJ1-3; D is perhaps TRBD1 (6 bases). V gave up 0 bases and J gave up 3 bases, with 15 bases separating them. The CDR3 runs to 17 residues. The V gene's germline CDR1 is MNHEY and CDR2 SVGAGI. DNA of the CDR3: TGTGCCAGCAGTTACTCGCCCGGGGGCTTGAGTGGAAACACCATATATTTT. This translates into CASSYSPGGLSGNTIYF.

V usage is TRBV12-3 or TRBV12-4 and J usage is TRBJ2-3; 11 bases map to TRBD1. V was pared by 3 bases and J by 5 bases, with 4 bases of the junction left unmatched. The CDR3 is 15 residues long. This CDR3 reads CASSFRTGGEDTQYF. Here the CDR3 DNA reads TGTGCCAGCAGTTTCAGGACAGGGGGCGAAGATACGCAGTATTTT.